Presented here are 11 T cell receptor beta chains from one specimen sequenced in a study of OX40 agonist ivuxolimab in advanced cancers. This table comes from immunoSEQ multiplex PCR, and its TCRdb copy is limited to in-frame clones, with some not included. The sample includes 65,000 to 90,000 clones, about 90% of them seen just once. The sample was CD4+ or CD8+ T cells sorted from blood, taken in a trial of the OX40 agonist ivuxolimab. These receptors were collected from an adult with an advanced solid tumor such as melanoma, head and neck, liver or kidney cancer.

This chain uses TRBV28 with TRBJ2-1, with TRBD2 matching over 8 bases. The germline V gene encodes CDR1 MDHEN and CDR2 SYDVKM. The ends lost 5 bases at V and 3 bases at J; junction bases unmatched: 3. CDR3 length: 14 amino acids. The CDR3 is CASSPGRDYNEQFF. CDR3 coding DNA: TGTGCCAGCAGTCCCGGGAGGGACTACAATGAGCAGTTCTTC.

The chain uses TRBV11-1 and TRBJ2-7, with D tentatively TRBD2 (5 bases). The CDR3 loop spans 17 amino acids. V lost 1 base and J lost 4, with 20 bases in between. CDR1 and CDR2 from the germline V gene are SGHAT and FQDESV (reference sequence). The CDR3 region has the DNA TGTGCCAGCAGCTTAGAACGACGGAGGACTTACTTTTACGAGCAGTACTTC. Residues: CASSLERRRTYFYEQYF. The full variable domain, rest sourced from reference TRBV11-1 and TRBJ2-7, is EAEVAQSPRYKITEKSQAVAFWCDPISGHATLYWYRQILGQGPELLVQFQDESVVDDSQLPKDRFSAERLKGVDSTLKIQPAELGDSAMYLCASSLERRRTYFYEQYFGPGTRLTVT.

The chain carries TRBV6-1 and TRBJ1-6; D remains unclear. Trimming took 5 bases from V and 7 from J, leaving 3 bases between them. CDR1 is MNHNS and CDR2 is SASEGT in the germline V gene. This CDR3 has 11 amino acids. The CDR3 is CASSHNSPLHF. As DNA, the CDR3 is TGTGCCAGCAGTCACAATTCACCCCTCCACTTT.

The V call is TRBV4-3, the J call TRBJ2-3; 11 bases are shared with TRBD2. The germline V gene encodes CDR1 LGHNA and CDR2 YSLEER. This CDR3 has 20 residues. The junction had 14 bases not matched to a gene; V was cut back by 3 bases and J by 0 bases. Here the CDR3 DNA reads TGCGCCAGCAGCCAGTTACTACCGGGACTAGCGGATTCTAGCACAGATACGCAGTATTTT. This sequence encodes CASSQLLPGLADSSTDTQYF.

The chain uses TRBV10-3 and TRBJ1-2; 9 bases match TRBD1. The germline CDR1 and CDR2 sequences are ENHRY and SYGVKD. The CDR3 covers 17 residues. J was trimmed by 3 bases and V by 4 bases; bases with no gene match: 12. CDR3 amino acids: CAISANRGQGLYYGYTF. In nucleotides, the CDR3 is TGTGCCATCAGTGCAAATCGGGGACAGGGATTATACTATGGCTACACCTTC.

The chain is built from TRBV29-1 and TRBJ2-1; 11 bases are a match to TRBD1. This CDR3 region has 14 residues. The germline V gene encodes CDR1 SQVTM and CDR2 ANQGSEA. V dropped 5 bases and J dropped 6; count of bases not matched to a gene: 6. The CDR3 coding sequence is TGCAGCGTTCCCGGGACAGGGGGGGGCAATGAGCAGTTCTTC. Its protein is CSVPGTGGGNEQFF.

The rearrangement links TRBV28 to TRBJ1-5, with 7 bases fitting TRBD1. The V gene end was trimmed by 3 bases and the J gene end by 7 bases; junction bases not matched to a gene: 21. The germline CDR1 and CDR2 sequences are MDHEN and SYDVKM. The CDR3 has 19 residues. CDR3 region: CASSFGARGPEGVGQPQHF. DNA of the CDR3: TGTGCCAGCAGTTTCGGGGCTAGGGGGCCTGAGGGGGTTGGACAGCCCCAGCATTTT.

The rearrangement links TRBV4-3 to TRBJ1-5, with TRBD1 identical over 8 bases. The CDR3 consists of 18 residues. CDR1 is LGHNA, CDR2 YSLEER, per germline. The trim removed 2 bases at V and 5 bases at J, leaving 14 bases unmatched. In DNA form, the CDR3 reads TGCGCCAGCAGCCAACAAATTTTCCCTGGGACAGGTTATCAGCCCCAGCATTTT. This encodes CASSQQIFPGTGYQPQHF.

The chain couples TRBV7-3 to TRBJ1-1; D is uncertain. With 5 bases removed from V and 3 bases from J, the gap between germline ends came to 16 bases. The CDR3 has 15 amino acids. Per the germline V gene, CDR1 is SGHTA and CDR2 is FQGTGA. CDR3 in amino acids: CASSPHVAVYTEAFF. CDR3 coding DNA: TGTGCCAGCAGCCCCCACGTGGCGGTGTACACTGAAGCTTTCTTT.

The rearrangement links TRBV6-1 to TRBJ1-5; no reliable D call. The CDR3 covers 13 residues. CDR1 MNHNS and CDR2 SASEGT come from the germline V gene. The V end lost 7 bases, the J end lost 6 bases, and 13 bases lay between the germline ends. The CDR3 sequence: CASKTSVTQPQHF. The CDR3 DNA follows: TGTGCCAGCAAGACCAGTGTTACTCAGCCCCAGCATTTT.

The chain is built from TRBV28 and TRBJ1-4; tentatively, D is TRBD1 (6 bases). From germline, CDR1 is MDHEN and CDR2 SYDVKM. The CDR3 runs 14 residues. The ends were cut back, 10 bases at V and 6 bases at J, with 18 bases in the middle. CDR3 in DNA: TGTGCCACCGCGAGGGGGGGCGTTTATGAAAAACTGTTTTTT. This gives the protein CATARGGVYEKLFF. Looking up the rest from reference TRBV28 and TRBJ1-4 gives the full variable domain: DVKVTQSSRYLVKRTGEKVFLECVQDMDHENMFWYRQDPGLGLRLIYFSYDVKMKEKGDIPEGYSVSREKKERFSLILESASTNQTSMYLCATARGGVYEKLFFGSGTQLSVL.